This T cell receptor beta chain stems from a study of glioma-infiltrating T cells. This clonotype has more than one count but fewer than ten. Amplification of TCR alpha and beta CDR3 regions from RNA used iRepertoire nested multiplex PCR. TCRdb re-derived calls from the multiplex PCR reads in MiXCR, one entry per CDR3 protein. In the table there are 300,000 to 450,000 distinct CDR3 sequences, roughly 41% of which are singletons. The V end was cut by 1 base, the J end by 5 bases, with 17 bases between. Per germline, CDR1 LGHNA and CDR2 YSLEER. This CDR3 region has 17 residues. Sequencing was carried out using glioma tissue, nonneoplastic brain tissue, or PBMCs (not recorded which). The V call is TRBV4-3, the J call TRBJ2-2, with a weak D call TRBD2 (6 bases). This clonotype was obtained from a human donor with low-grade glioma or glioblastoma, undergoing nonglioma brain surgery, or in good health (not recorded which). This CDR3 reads CASSQGGASVSTGELFF. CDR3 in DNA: TGCGCCAGCAGCCAAGGAGGTGCTAGCGTTTCTACCGGGGAGCTGTTTTTT.